The T cell receptor (beta chain) under discussion was sequenced for a study of cytomegalovirus exposure and HLA in healthy donors (dated by TCRdb to about 2017). At the level of the whole study: The 650 to 750 repertoires of the first cohort and the 120 validation repertoires were produced on the same platform, according to a later analysis. The aim of the study was to test whether cataloging public T cell receptors could identify signatures of past pathogen exposure. Along with the approximately 650-subject first cohort, a separate validation cohort of some 130 different subjects was used. To predict cytomegalovirus infection status, the study brought together high-throughput TCR immunosequencing, statistical association of individual TCRs with disease status, and machine learning. General study outcomes and caveats: A later analysis lacked HLA typing for the validation cohort, so it scored co-occurrence in that cohort across all 120 or so repertoires. Most TCR sequences were seen in very few donors, while some public TCRs were found in many individuals. The study listed 164 TCR beta chains as associated with cytomegalovirus. The authors suggested that the approach could potentially be extended to other disease states and immunological phenotypes. A later analysis found that TCRs clustered in the first cohort also tended to co-occur in the 95 to 150 validation repertoires, with more than 90% of cluster scores above 0. Cytomegalovirus status was reported to be diagnosed by the classifier with high specificity and sensitivity in both the original and validation cohorts. A few of the identified cytomegalovirus-associated TCR beta chains were confirmed in vitro to be specific for cytomegalovirus antigens.

V and J lose 1 base and 1 base, and a span of 12 bases separates them. The germline V gene gives CDR1 as MGHRA and CDR2 as YSYEKL. The CDR3 goes from the cysteine to the phenylalanine over 16 residues. CDR3 DNA is the only sequence kept; it has 48 bases, read in frame from the first base. Receptor amplification or capture employed the immunoSEQ multiplex PCR assay. The authors' analysis ran thus. To diagnose cytomegalovirus status from the catalog of TCR beta chain sequences, a statistical classification framework was built. The source is immuneACCESS, and TCRdb retained only in-frame sequences with V and J called. Part of the clones is not carried over; for the studies checked, unresolved V genes explain less than half of this, and the remainder is unexplained. That table supplies the V and J calls and clone size; D and trimming were determined from the DNA. The sample contains over 200,000 clones, about 90% of them found a single time. The ten largest clones take up roughly 2.8% of the sample.

With regard to this clone: This receptor's antigen is unknown. Base qualities are not at hand, and no much larger clone is one base apart.

Separate from the roughly 700-subject first cohort, the validation cohort of over 90 subjects was the group to which the donors belonged. The clonotype originates from a woman between 18 and 30 years old in good health and CMV-seronegative. Specimen: PBMCs. Here the chain combines TRBV4-1 and TRBJ2-3, with the D segment identity uncertain. For the CDR3, the sequence is CASSQVIDWGTDTQYF. The DNA sequence reads TGCGCCAGCAGCCAAGTCATAGACTGGGGCACAGATACGCAGTATTTT.